These 10 T cell receptor beta chains were sequenced from one sample in a study of cytomegalovirus exposure and HLA in healthy donors. The PCR was carried out with 60 Vbeta primers and 13 Jbeta primers. Clones were read by immunoSEQ multiplex PCR, and TCRdb kept only the in-frame ones, dropping some. The data hold fewer than 200,000 clones, with around 77% observed a single time. The sequencing sample was made of PBMCs. The source is a man between 60 and 75 years old in good health and CMV-seronegative.

The chain combines TRBV12-5 with TRBJ2-3; 10 positions match TRBD2. Looked up from germline, CDR1 is LGHNT and CDR2 is FRNRAP. Germline trimming cut 6 bases from V and 4 bases from J; bases unmatched to any gene: 10. There are 16 residues in the CDR3. DNA of the CDR3: TGTGCTAGTGGCCTTGGGATAGCGGGAGGTTCAGATACGCAGTATTTT. It encodes CASGLGIAGGSDTQYF.

The chain recombines TRBV6-1 with TRBJ2-7, with 13 bases identical to TRBD2. There are 14 residues in the CDR3. CDR1 and CDR2 from the germline V gene are MNHNS and SASEGT. The ends lost 6 bases at V and 5 bases at J; junction bases unmatched: 4. Here the CDR3 reads CASRTSGRIHEQYF. In nucleotides, the CDR3 is TGTGCCAGCAGGACTAGCGGGAGGATCCACGAGCAGTACTTC.

A single count supports this clone. The chain has TRBV5-6 and TRBJ2-3; 8 bases match TRBD1. Trimming cost V 9 bases and J 0 bases; bases outside gene matches: 12. Germline CDR1 is SGHDT and CDR2 is YYEEEE. CDR3 length: 16 residues. In nucleotides, the CDR3 is TGTGCCACCGTGGACAGGGCAACCTCTAGCACAGATACGCAGTATTTT. Its translation is CATVDRATSSTDTQYF.

The chain joins TRBV6-5 to TRBJ2-7; 9 bases are shared with TRBD2. The CDR3 consists of 15 residues. Germline-derived CDR1 and CDR2 are MNHEY and SVGAGI. The ends lost 10 bases at V and 6 bases at J; junction bases unmatched: 16. CDR3 protein: CATSPEASGVFEQYF. As DNA, the CDR3 is TGTGCCACCTCTCCCGAAGCTAGCGGGGTATTCGAGCAGTACTTC.

About this clone: Other DNA variants within this sample encode the same CDR3. The chain is built from TRBV28 and TRBJ2-7, with D possibly being TRBD1 (6 bases). Germline V lookup: CDR1 MDHEN, CDR2 SYDVKM. There are 12 residues in the CDR3. Trimming removed 3 bases at V and 4 bases at J, with 7 bases between. CDR3 residues: CASSFRGYEQYF. The CDR3 DNA is TGTGCCAGCAGTTTTAGGGGGTACGAGCAGTACTTC.

The V call is TRBV5-6, the J call TRBJ2-3; 10 nucleotides match TRBD1. The trim removed 4 bases at V and 2 bases at J, leaving 7 bases unmatched. Germline V gene lookup returns CDR1 SGHDT and CDR2 YYEEEE. This CDR3 is built from 16 residues. CDR3 nucleotide sequence: TGTGCCAGCAGCCCCCCGACAGGGGGCGACACAGATACGCAGTATTTT. Protein product: CASSPPTGGDTDTQYF.

The J gene is TRBJ2-5, the V gene TRBV9; a possible D gene is TRBD2 (6 bases). V lost 2 bases to trimming and J lost 4 bases, with 15 bases between them. The CDR3 sequence is 15 residues long. In germline, CDR1 is SGDLS, CDR2 YYNGEE. The CDR3 reads CASSVQGLGGETQYF. The CDR3 nucleotides are TGTGCCAGCAGCGTCCAGGGACTGGGGGGAGAGACCCAGTACTTC.

This clone has more than one count but fewer than ten. The V call is TRBV28, the J call TRBJ2-3, with 12 bases identical to TRBD2. The CDR3 totals 18 residues. Germline CDR1 is MDHEN and CDR2 is SYDVKM. J gave up 2 bases and V 4 bases, and 10 bases lay outside the gene matches. This CDR3 reads CASSSDYRLAGDTDTQYF. CDR3 bases: TGTGCCAGCAGTTCCGACTACCGACTAGCGGGAGACACAGATACGCAGTATTTT.

This sequence joins TRBV9 and TRBJ2-3; 8 nucleotides line up with TRBD2. V shed 0 bases, J shed 1 base, and the junction held 4 bases outside the gene matches. The CDR3 is 16 residues long. Germline CDR1 is SGDLS and CDR2 is YYNGEE. The CDR3 DNA reads TGTGCCAGCAGCGTAGCGGGGGGGGACCGCACAGATACGCAGTATTTT. It yields the protein CASSVAGGDRTDTQYF.

This clone was observed once. The DNA for the CDR3 is TGTGCCAGCTCACCAAGGGGGCCAAATCTAGACAATGAGCAGTTCTTC. It translates to CASSPRGPNLDNEQFF. J is TRBJ2-1 and V is TRBV18, with 7 bases matching TRBD1. The CDR3 runs to 16 residues. The trim removed 2 bases at V and 5 bases at J, leaving 9 bases unmatched. Germline values: CDR1 KGHSH, CDR2 LQKENI. Complete variable domain (other parts from reference TRBV18 and TRBJ2-1): NAGVMQNPRHLVRRRGQEARLRCSPMKGHSHVYWYRQLPEEGLKFMVYLQKENIIDESGMPKERFSAEFPKEGPSILRIQQVVRGDSAAYFCASSPRGPNLDNEQFFGPGTRLTVL.